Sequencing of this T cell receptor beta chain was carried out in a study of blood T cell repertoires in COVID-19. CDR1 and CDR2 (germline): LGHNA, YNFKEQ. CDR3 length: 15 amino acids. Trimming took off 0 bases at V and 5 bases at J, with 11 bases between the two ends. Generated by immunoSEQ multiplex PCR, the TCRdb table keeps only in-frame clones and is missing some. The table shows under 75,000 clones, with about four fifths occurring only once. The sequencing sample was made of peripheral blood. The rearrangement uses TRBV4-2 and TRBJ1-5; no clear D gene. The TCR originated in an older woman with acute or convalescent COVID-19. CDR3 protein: CASSQEGGSDQPQHF. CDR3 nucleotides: TGTGCCAGCAGCCAAGAAGGCGGATCGGATCAGCCCCAGCATTTT.